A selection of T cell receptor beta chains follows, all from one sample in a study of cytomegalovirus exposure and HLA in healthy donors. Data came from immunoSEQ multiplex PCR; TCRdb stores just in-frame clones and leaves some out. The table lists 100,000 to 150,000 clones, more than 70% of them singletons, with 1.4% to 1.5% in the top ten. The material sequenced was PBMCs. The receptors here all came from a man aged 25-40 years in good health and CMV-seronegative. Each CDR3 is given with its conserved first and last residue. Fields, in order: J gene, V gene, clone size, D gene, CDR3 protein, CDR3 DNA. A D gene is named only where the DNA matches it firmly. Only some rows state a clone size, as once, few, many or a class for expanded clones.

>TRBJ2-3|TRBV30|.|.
CAWSTAVTDTQYF
TGTGCCTGGAGTACAGCGGTGACAGATACGCAGTATTTT
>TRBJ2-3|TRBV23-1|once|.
CASSKSQGPPLPSTDTQYF
TGCGCCAGCAGTAAAAGTCAGGGGCCTCCCCTCCCGAGCACAGATACGCAGTATTTT
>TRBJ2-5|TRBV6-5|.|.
CASSAYPGSQETQYF
TGTGCCAGCAGTGCCTATCCGGGGTCTCAAGAGACCCAGTACTTC
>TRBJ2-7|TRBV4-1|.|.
CASSQVAGSITYEQYF
TGCGCCAGCAGCCAAGTTGCCGGGAGTATTACATACGAGCAGTACTTC
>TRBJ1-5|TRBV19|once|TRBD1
CASGTAYSNQPQHF
TGTGCCAGTGGGACAGCTTATAGCAATCAGCCCCAGCATTTT
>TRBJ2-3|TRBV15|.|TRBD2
CATSRDRDGRAQYF
TGTGCCACCAGCAGAGATCGTGACGGGAGGGCGCAGTATTTT
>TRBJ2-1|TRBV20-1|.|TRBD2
CSAISGAQFF
TGCAGTGCCATTAGCGGGGCGCAGTTCTTC
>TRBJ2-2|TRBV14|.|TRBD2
CASSQRLAGAELFF
TGTGCCAGCAGCCAACGGCTAGCGGGAGCGGAGCTGTTTTTT
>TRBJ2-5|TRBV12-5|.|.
CASGSRGMETQYF
TGTGCTAGTGGCTCGCGGGGTATGGAGACCCAGTACTTC
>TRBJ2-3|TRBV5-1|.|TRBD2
CASSLSGRAADTQYF
TGCGCCAGCAGCTTGAGCGGGAGGGCCGCAGATACGCAGTATTTT
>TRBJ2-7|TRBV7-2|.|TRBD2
CASIWGGSSYEQYF
TGTGCCAGCATCTGGGGCGGGAGCTCCTACGAGCAGTACTTC
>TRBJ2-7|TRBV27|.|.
CASSLTGHLYEQYF
TGTGCCAGCAGTTTAACGGGACACCTATACGAGCAGTACTTC